A selection of T cell receptor beta chains follows, all from one sample in a study of graft-versus-host responses after intestinal transplantation. Some clones are missing from TCRdb's copy, which holds only in-frame ones; the method was immunoSEQ multiplex PCR. The sample lists fewer than 65,000 clones; 89% were seen once. Antigen specificity for these receptors is unknown. The specimen comprised unstimulated CD4+ T cells sorted from spleen or lymph node cells, sampled before transplant. The source is a human donor who was the organ donor for an intestinal transplant. CDR3s include the opening cysteine and the closing phenylalanine or tryptophan. D genes are given only for firm matches. A clone size is listed for some rows: how often the clone was seen (once, few, many), or a class if it is expanded.

d_call j_call v_call clone_size cdr3_aa cdr3_nt
TRBD1 TRBJ1-2 TRBV28 . CASSRQGSGYTF TGTGCCAGCAGTCGACAGGGGAGTGGCTACACCTTC
. TRBJ1-3 TRBV4-2 once CASSPRVTSGNTIYF TGTGCCAGCAGCCCCCGGGTCACCTCTGGAAACACCATATATTTT
TRBD2 TRBJ2-3 TRBV9 . CASSDSGTSGYTQYF TGTGCCAGCAGCGATAGTGGGACTAGCGGCTATACGCAGTATTTT
TRBD1 TRBJ2-1 TRBV6-5 . CASSLNPGTEPFF TGTGCCAGCAGTCTTAACCCCGGGACAGAGCCGTTCTTC
. TRBJ2-5 TRBV5-1 . CASSLEAVETQYF TGCGCCAGCAGCTTGGAAGCGGTAGAGACCCAGTACTTC
. TRBJ1-3 TRBV28 few CASTPRGLSGNTIYF TGTGCCAGCACCCCCCGTGGCCTCTCTGGAAACACCATATATTTT
TRBD1 TRBJ1-2 TRBV4-1 . CASSRRQGGNYGYTF TGCGCCAGCAGCCGCAGACAGGGGGGGAACTATGGCTACACCTTC
. TRBJ2-2 TRBV5-1 . CASSLEGGTAGELFF TGCGCCAGCAGCTTGGAGGGCGGGACAGCCGGGGAGCTGTTTTTT
TRBD2 TRBJ2-7 TRBV19 . CASGPGTRAYEQYF TGTGCCAGCGGGCCTGGGACTAGAGCCTACGAGCAGTACTTC
TRBD2 TRBJ2-2 TRBV5-1 . CASSSGLAGTGELFF TGCGCCAGCAGTTCCGGACTAGCGGGAACCGGGGAGCTGTTTTTT
. TRBJ1-1 TRBV28 . CASSLMQGEGMNTEAFF TGTGCCAGCAGTTTAATGCAAGGGGAGGGGATGAACACTGAAGCTTTCTTT
. TRBJ2-2 TRBV7-2 . CASSPYTGELFF TGTGCCAGCAGCCCATACACCGGGGAGCTGTTTTTT
TRBD2 TRBJ2-3 TRBV9 . CASSVERGRAIDTQYF TGTGCCAGCAGCGTAGAGCGCGGGAGGGCCATAGATACGCAGTATTTT
TRBD1 TRBJ1-1 TRBV6-1 . CASSGITGDGNTEAFF TGTGCCAGCAGTGGAATAACAGGGGACGGGAACACTGAAGCTTTCTTT
TRBD1 TRBJ1-1 TRBV11-2 once CASSGQGSTEAFF TGTGCCAGCAGCGGACAGGGGTCCACTGAAGCTTTCTTT
TRBD1 TRBJ2-2 TRBV28 . CASSYPPGQGNTGELFF TGTGCCAGCAGTTACCCCCCGGGACAGGGGAACACCGGGGAGCTGTTTTTT
. TRBJ2-1 TRBV10-3 . CAIRNPPQGSSYNEQFF TGTGCCATCAGAAACCCACCTCAGGGCAGCTCCTACAATGAGCAGTTCTTC
. TRBJ1-3 TRBV9 . CASSSSDRSGNTIYF TGTGCCAGCAGCTCCAGCGATCGTTCTGGAAACACCATATATTTT
. TRBJ2-3 TRBV5-1 . CASSLESVPDTQYF TGCGCCAGCAGCTTGGAATCGGTACCCGATACGCAGTATTTT
. TRBJ1-4 TRBV27 . CASRRTGEGEKLFF TGTGCCAGCAGGAGGACGGGGGAGGGTGAAAAACTGTTTTTT
TRBD1 TRBJ1-2 TRBV19 . CASSIGTGINYGYTF TGTGCCAGTAGTATTGGGACAGGCATCAACTATGGCTACACCTTC
TRBD1 TRBJ2-2 TRBV25-1 . CASSADRGRGGELFF TGTGCCAGCAGTGCGGACAGGGGGCGAGGCGGGGAGCTGTTTTTT
. TRBJ2-5 TRBV7-9 . CASSASDSYSTQYF TGTGCCAGCAGCGCTTCGGACAGCTACTCCACCCAGTACTTC
TRBD1 TRBJ1-4 TRBV5-5 . CASSLGQGATNEKLFF TGTGCCAGCAGCTTGGGACAGGGGGCCACTAATGAAAAACTGTTTTTT
TRBD2 TRBJ2-5 TRBV28 once CASSPSGGRGETQYF TGTGCCAGCAGTCCGTCTGGCGGGAGAGGAGAGACCCAGTACTTC
TRBD1 TRBJ2-7 TRBV7-8 . CASSRDRDPLYEQYF TGTGCCAGCAGCAGGGACAGGGACCCATTATACGAGCAGTACTTC
. TRBJ2-3 TRBV11-2 . CASSLQVPTDTQYF TGTGCCAGCAGCTTACAGGTCCCCACAGATACGCAGTATTTT
. TRBJ2-2 TRBV5-5 . CASSLLSPGVAGELFF TGTGCCAGCAGCTTGTTGTCGCCAGGGGTGGCCGGGGAGCTGTTTTTT
TRBD1 TRBJ2-3 TRBV7-9 . CASSLVQGALDTQYF TGTGCCAGCAGCTTAGTGCAGGGGGCGTTGGATACGCAGTATTTT
. TRBJ2-7 TRBV29-1 . CSVETTGRYEQYF TGCAGCGTTGAAACGACAGGGAGGTACGAGCAGTACTTC
TRBD2 TRBJ2-5 TRBV6-5 . CASTREGREGETQYF TGTGCCAGCACTAGGGAGGGACGCGAGGGAGAGACCCAGTACTTC
. TRBJ2-3 TRBV5-4 . CASSRSDRTTDTQYF TGTGCCAGCAGCCGCTCTGACAGGACTACAGATACGCAGTATTTT
TRBD2 TRBJ2-5 TRBV7-7 . CASSSAGVGETQYF TGTGCTAGCAGCTCAGCGGGAGTGGGTGAGACCCAGTACTTC
. TRBJ1-4 TRBV28 . CASSLRTPAGEKLFF TGTGCCAGCAGTTTAAGGACCCCAGCGGGTGAAAAACTGTTTTTT
. TRBJ2-3 TRBV5-1 . CASSLGAKADTQYF TGCGCCAGCAGCTTGGGGGCCAAGGCAGATACGCAGTATTTT
. TRBJ2-7 TRBV5-1 . CASSLEGHYEQYF TGCGCCAGCAGCTTGGAAGGACACTACGAGCAGTACTTC
. TRBJ1-1 TRBV7-3 . CASSLVDRRLSEAFF TGTGCCAGCAGCTTAGTCGATCGTAGACTGTCGGAAGCTTTCTTT
TRBD2 TRBJ2-5 TRBV11-3 . CASSPGTSGETQYF TGTGCCAGCAGCCCCGGGACTAGCGGGGAGACCCAGTACTTC
. TRBJ2-7 TRBV7-2 . CASSLAVFQGHEQYF TGTGCCAGCAGCTTAGCGGTTTTTCAGGGGCACGAGCAGTACTTC
TRBD1 TRBJ1-1 TRBV28 . CASSFGTVRTEAFF TGTGCCAGCAGTTTTGGGACAGTTCGAACTGAAGCTTTCTTT
. TRBJ2-7 TRBV10-3 . CAISELAREQYF TGTGCCATCAGTGAGTTAGCGCGCGAGCAGTACTTC
. TRBJ2-6 TRBV15 . CATSRGGQRGANVLTF TGTGCCACCAGCAGGGGGGGACAGAGGGGGGCCAACGTCCTGACTTTC
TRBD2 TRBJ2-1 TRBV2 . CASSQKAGGSYNEQFF TGTGCCAGCAGCCAGAAAGCGGGAGGCTCCTACAATGAGCAGTTCTTC
TRBD1 TRBJ2-7 TRBV7-2 . CASSLAYGTASNYEQYF TGTGCCAGCAGCTTAGCCTACGGGACAGCCTCCAACTACGAGCAGTACTTC
. TRBJ1-1 TRBV27 . CASSSGWSNTEAFF TGTGCCAGCAGTTCCGGGTGGTCAAACACTGAAGCTTTCTTT
TRBD2 TRBJ2-7 TRBV7-8 . CASSLVVGTSNEQYF TGTGCCAGCAGCTTAGTAGTGGGGACTAGCAACGAGCAGTACTTC